The present entry profiles one T cell receptor beta chain with its context. What it binds is unknown. PCR employed 60 Vbeta and 13 Jbeta primers. TCRdb's table, derived via immunoSEQ multiplex PCR, lists solely in-frame clones and lacks some. The sample includes about 190,000 clones, around 83% of them seen just once. Trimming stripped 6 bases from V and 3 bases from J, with 27 bases between. The length of the CDR3 is 18 residues. The germline V gene encodes CDR1 MDHEN and CDR2 SYDVKM. This sample was taken from a study of cytomegalovirus exposure and HLA in healthy donors. The wider study: From about 179 million T cells, an earlier analysis saw approximately 110 million unique TCR beta sequences. Study conclusions and caveats: In vitro testing confirmed three CMV-associated chains as specific for CMV antigens. Later on, a genetic analysis was performed. It linked a missense variant in DCLRE1C with V- and J-gene trimming of TCR beta.

The sequenced sample was PBMCs. The sequence derives from a man in his forties or fifties in good health and CMV-seronegative. V usage is TRBV28 and J usage is TRBJ2-7, with D hard to call. CDR3 residues: CASSYKETSAALFYEQYF. CDR3 DNA: TGTGCCAGCAGCTACAAAGAGACCTCGGCGGCACTCTTCTACGAGCAGTACTTC.